This TCR beta chain was captured in a study of T-cell memory formation after mild COVID-19. Study-wide background: Clustering of TCRs was largely donor specific.

Sample barcodes and UMIs were carried by the TCR alpha and TCR beta cDNA libraries that 5'RACE generated with constant-segment primers. Using its own MiXCR run on the 5' RACE reads, TCRdb lists one record per CDR3 protein. Of under 450,000 distinct CDR3 sequences listed, less than 25% are singletons. CDR3 length equals 12 residues. Germline V lookup: CDR1 SGHTA, CDR2 FQGTGA. Trimming removed 5 bases from V and 6 bases from J; junction bases left unmatched: 2. In this sample, this clonotype turned up many times. Sequencing used PBMCs or a T cell subset sorted from them (not recorded which). The V call is TRBV7-3, the J call TRBJ2-7; 9 bases are a match to TRBD1. This clonotype was sampled from a man between 18 and 29 years old who had mild COVID-19 (a few samples of this study predate the infection). Cell type and time point are not known. CDR3 nucleotide sequence: TGTGCCAGCAGCCTGGACAGGGGCGAGCAGTACTTC. It yields the protein CASSLDRGEQYF.